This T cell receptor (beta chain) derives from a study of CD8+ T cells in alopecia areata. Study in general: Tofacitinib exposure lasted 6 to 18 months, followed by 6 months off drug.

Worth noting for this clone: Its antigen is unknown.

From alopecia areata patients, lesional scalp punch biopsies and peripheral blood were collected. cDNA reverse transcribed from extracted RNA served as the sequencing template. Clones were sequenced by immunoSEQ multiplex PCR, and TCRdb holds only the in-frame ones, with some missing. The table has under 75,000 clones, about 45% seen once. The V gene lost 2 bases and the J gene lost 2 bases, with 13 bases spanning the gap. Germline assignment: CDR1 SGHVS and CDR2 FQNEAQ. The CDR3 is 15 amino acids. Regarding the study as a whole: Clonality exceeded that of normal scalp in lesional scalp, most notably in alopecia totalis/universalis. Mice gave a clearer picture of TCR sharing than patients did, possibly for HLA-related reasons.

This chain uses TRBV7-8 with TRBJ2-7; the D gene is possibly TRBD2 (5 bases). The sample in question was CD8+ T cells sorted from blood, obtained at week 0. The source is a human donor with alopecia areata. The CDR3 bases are TGTGCCAGCAGCTTATGGCCGGGATCGGCCTACGAGCAGTACTTC. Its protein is CASSLWPGSAYEQYF.